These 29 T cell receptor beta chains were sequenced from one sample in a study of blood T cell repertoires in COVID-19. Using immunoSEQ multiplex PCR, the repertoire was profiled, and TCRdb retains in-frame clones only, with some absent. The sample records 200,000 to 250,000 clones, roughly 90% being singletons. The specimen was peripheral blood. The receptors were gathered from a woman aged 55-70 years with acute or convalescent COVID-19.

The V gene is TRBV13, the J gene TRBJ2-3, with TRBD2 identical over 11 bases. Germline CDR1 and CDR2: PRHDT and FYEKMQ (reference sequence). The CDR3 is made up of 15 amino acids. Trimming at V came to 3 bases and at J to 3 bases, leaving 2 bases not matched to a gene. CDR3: CASSLLAGGTDTQYF. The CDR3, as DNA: TGTGCCAGCAGCTTGCTAGCGGGGGGAACAGATACGCAGTATTTT.

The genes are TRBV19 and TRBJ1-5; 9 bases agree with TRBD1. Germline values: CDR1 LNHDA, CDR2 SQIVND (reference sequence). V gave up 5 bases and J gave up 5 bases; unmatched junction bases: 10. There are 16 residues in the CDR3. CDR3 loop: CASSPPDRGRDQPQHF. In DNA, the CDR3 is TGTGCCAGTAGTCCCCCCGACAGGGGGAGGGATCAGCCCCAGCATTTT.

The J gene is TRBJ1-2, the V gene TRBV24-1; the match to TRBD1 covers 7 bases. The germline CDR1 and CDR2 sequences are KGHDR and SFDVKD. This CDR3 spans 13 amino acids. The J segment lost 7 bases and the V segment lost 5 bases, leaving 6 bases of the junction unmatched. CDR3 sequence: CATSGQGMTGYTF. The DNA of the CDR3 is TGTGCCACCAGTGGACAGGGTATGACTGGCTACACCTTC.

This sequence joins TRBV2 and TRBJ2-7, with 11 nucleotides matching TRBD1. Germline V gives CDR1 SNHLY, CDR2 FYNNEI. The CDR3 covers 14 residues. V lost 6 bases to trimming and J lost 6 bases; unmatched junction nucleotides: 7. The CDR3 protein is CASSRGTGGSEQYF. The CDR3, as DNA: TGTGCCAGCAGCAGGGGGACAGGGGGATCCGAGCAGTACTTC. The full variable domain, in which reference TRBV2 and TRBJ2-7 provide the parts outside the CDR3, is EPEVTQTPSHQVTQMGQEVILRCVPISNHLYFYWYRQILGQKVEFLVSFYNNEISEKSEIFDDQFSVERPDGSNFTLKIRSTKLEDSAMYFCASSRGTGGSEQYFGPGTRLTVT.

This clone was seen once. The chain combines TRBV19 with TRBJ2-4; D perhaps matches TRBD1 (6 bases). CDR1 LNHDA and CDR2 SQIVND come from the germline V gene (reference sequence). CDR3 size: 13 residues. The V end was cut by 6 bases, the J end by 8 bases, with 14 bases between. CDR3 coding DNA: TGTGCCAGTAGCCCACAGGGTAGAGACATTCAGTACTTC. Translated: CASSPQGRDIQYF. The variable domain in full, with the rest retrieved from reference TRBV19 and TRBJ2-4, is DGGITQSPKYLFRKEGQNVTLSCEQNLNHDAMYWYRQDPGQGLRLIYYSQIVNDFQKGDIAEGYSVSREKKESFPLTVTSAQKNPTAFYLCASSPQGRDIQYFGAGTRLSVL.

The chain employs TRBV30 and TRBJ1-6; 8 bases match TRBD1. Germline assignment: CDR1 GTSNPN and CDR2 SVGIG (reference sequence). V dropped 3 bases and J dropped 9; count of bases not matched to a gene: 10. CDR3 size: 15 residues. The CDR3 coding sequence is TGTGCCTGGAGAGATAGAGACAGGGGCGGTTCACCCCTCCACTTT. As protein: CAWRDRDRGGSPLHF.

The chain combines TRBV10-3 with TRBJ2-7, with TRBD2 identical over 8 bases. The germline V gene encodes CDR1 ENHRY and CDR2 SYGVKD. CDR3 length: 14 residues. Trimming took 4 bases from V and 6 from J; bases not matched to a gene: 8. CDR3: CAISVSGSQGEQYF. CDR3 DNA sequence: TGTGCCATCAGTGTAAGCGGGAGCCAGGGCGAGCAGTACTTC.

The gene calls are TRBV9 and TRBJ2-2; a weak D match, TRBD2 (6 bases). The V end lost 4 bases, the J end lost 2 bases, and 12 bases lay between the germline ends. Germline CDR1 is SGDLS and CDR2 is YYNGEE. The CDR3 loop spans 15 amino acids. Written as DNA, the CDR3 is TGTGCCAGCAGCTTTGCGGGATCTAACACCGGGGAGCTGTTTTTT. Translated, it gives CASSFAGSNTGELFF.

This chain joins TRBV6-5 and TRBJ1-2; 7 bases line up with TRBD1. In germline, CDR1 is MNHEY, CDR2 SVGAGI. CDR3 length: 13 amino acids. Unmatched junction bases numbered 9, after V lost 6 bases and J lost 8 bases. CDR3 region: CASRSTGASGYTF. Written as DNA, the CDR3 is TGTGCCAGCAGGTCTACAGGGGCCTCCGGCTACACCTTC.

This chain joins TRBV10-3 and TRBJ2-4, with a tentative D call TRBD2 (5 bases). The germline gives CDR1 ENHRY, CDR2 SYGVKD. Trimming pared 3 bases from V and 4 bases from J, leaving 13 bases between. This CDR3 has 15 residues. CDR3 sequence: CAISDPGTLKNIQYF. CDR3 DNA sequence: TGTGCCATCAGTGATCCGGGAACACTTAAAAACATTCAGTACTTC.

Here the CDR3 DNA reads TGTGCCAGCAGCCCTGGGACAGGGAGGGACTCTGGGGCCAACGTCCTGACTTTC. Residues: CASSPGTGRDSGANVLTF. V gene TRBV11-3 combines with J gene TRBJ2-6; TRBD1 aligns across 9 bases. CDR1 is SGHNT, CDR2 YENEEA, per germline. This CDR3 has 18 amino acids. Trimming removed 5 bases from V and 0 bases from J; junction bases left unmatched: 8.

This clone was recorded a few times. The CDR3 coding sequence is TGTGCCAGCAGCTCCCTCCCCGACAGTTACACAGATACGCAGTATTTT. This encodes CASSSLPDSYTDTQYF. J is TRBJ2-3 and V is TRBV7-9; D is perhaps TRBD1 (5 bases). Trimming stripped 4 bases from V and 2 bases from J, with 16 bases between. The CDR3 has 16 residues. Germline CDR1 and CDR2: SEHNR and FQNEAQ (reference sequence).

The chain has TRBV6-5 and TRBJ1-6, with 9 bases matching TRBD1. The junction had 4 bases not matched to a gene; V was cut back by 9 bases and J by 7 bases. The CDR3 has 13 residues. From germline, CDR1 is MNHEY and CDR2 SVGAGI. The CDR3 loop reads CASGTGRNSPLHF. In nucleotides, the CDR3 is TGTGCCAGTGGGACAGGGCGGAATTCACCCCTCCACTTT.

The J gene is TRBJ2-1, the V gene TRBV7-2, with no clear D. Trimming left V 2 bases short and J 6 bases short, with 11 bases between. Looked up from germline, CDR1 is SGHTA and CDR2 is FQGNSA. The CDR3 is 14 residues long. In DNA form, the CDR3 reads TGTGCCAGCAGCTTACATCGACAATCCAATGAGCAGTTCTTC. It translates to CASSLHRQSNEQFF.

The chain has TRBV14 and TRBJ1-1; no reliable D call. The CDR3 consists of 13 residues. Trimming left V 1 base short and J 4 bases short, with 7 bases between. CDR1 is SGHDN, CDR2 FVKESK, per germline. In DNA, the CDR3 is TGTGCCAGCAGCCAAGGGTGGGCCACTGAAGCTTTCTTT. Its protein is CASSQGWATEAFF.

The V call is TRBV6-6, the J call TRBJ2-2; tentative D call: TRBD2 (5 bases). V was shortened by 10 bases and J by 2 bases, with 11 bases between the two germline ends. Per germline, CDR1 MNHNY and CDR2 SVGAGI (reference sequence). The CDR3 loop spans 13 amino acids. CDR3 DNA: TGTGCCACCGGACGGGGTAACACCGGGGAGCTGTTTTTT. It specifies CATGRGNTGELFF.

The CDR3 sequence is CATSRDVAGQETQYF. The CDR3, as DNA: TGTGCCACCAGCAGAGATGTGGCGGGCCAAGAGACCCAGTACTTC. V usage is TRBV15 and J usage is TRBJ2-5; tentative D call: TRBD2 (5 bases). Trimming shortened V by 0 bases and J by 1 base, and 9 bases separated the two germline ends. Germline CDR1 and CDR2: LNHNV and YYDKDF (reference sequence). CDR3 length: 15 amino acids. Looking up the rest from reference TRBV15 and TRBJ2-5 gives the full variable domain: DAMVIQNPRYQVTQFGKPVTLSCSQTLNHNVMYWYQQKSSQAPKLLFHYYDKDFNNEADTPDNFQSRRPNTSFCFLDIRSPGLGDTAMYLCATSRDVAGQETQYFGPGTRLLVL.

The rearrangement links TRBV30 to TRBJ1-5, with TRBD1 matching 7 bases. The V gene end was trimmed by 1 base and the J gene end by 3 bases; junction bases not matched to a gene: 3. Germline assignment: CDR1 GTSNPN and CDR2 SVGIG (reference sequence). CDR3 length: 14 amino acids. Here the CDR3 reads CAWSEGALNQPQHF. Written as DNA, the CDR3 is TGTGCCTGGAGTGAGGGGGCTCTCAATCAGCCCCAGCATTTT. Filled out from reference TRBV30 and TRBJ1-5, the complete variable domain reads SQTIHQWPATLVQPVGSPLSLECTVEGTSNPNLYWYRQAAGRGLQLLFYSVGIGQISSEVPQNLSASRPQDRQFILSSKKLLLSDSGFYLCAWSEGALNQPQHFGDGTRLSIL.

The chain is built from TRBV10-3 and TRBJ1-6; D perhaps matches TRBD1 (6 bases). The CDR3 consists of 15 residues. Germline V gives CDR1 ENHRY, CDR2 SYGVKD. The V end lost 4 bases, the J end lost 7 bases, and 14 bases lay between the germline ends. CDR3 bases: TGTGCCATCAGTGCCAGTACAGGGTTAAATTCACCCCTCCACTTT. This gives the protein CAISASTGLNSPLHF.

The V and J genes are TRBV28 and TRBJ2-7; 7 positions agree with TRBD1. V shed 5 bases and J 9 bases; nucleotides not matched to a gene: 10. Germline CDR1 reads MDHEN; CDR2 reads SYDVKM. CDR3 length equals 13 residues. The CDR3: CASSNRGPGGQYF. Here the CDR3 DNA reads TGTGCCAGCAGTAACAGGGGCCCAGGGGGGCAGTACTTC.

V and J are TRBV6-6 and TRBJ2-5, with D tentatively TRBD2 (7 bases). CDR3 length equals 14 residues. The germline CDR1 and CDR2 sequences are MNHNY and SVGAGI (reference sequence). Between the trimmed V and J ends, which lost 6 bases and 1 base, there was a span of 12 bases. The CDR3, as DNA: TGTGCCAGCAGCACCGGGGGGCCCCAAGAGACCCAGTACTTC. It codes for CASSTGGPQETQYF.

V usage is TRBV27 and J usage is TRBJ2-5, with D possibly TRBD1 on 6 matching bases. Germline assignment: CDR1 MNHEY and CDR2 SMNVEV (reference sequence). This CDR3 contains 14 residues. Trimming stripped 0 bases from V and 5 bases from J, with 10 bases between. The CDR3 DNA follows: TGTGCCAGCAGTTTATCCAGGGGAGTTGAGACCCAGTACTTC. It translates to CASSLSRGVETQYF.

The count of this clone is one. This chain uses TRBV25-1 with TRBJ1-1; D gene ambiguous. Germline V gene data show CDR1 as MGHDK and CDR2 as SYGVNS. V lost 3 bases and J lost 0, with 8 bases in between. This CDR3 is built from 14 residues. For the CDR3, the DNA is TGTGCCAGCAGTGACGTCGGTCTGAACACTGAAGCTTTCTTT. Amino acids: CASSDVGLNTEAFF.

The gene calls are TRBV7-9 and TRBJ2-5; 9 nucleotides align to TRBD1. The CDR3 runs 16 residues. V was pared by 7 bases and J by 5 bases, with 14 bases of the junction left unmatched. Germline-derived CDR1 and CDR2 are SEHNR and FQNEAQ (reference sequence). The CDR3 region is CASTSQGTGNGETQYF. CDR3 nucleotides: TGTGCCAGCACCTCCCAAGGGACAGGGAATGGGGAGACCCAGTACTTC. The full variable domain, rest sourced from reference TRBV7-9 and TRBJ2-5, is DTGVSQNPRHKITKRGQNVTFRCDPISEHNRLYWYRQTLGQGPEFLTYFQNEAQLEKSRLLSDRFSAERPKGSFSTLEIQRTEQGDSAMYLCASTSQGTGNGETQYFGPGTRLLVL.

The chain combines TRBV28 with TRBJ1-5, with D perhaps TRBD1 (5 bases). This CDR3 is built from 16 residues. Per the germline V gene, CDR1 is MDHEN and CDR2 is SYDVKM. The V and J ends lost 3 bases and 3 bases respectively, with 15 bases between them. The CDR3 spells CASSFNTGGANQPQHF. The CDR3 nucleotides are TGTGCCAGCAGTTTCAATACAGGTGGGGCCAATCAGCCCCAGCATTTT.

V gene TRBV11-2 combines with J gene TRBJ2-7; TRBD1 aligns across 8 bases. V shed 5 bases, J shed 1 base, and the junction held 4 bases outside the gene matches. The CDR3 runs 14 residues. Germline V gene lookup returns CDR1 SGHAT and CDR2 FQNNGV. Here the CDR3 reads CASSTNRGSYEQYF. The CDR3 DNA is TGTGCCAGCAGCACAAACAGGGGGTCCTACGAGCAGTACTTC.

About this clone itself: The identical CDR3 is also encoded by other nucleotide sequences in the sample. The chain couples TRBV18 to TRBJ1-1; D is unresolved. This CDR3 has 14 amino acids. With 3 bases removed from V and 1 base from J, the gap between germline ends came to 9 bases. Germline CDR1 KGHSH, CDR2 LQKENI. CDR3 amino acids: CASSPGQQNTEAFF. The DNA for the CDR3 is TGTGCCAGCTCACCTGGGCAACAGAACACTGAAGCTTTCTTT.

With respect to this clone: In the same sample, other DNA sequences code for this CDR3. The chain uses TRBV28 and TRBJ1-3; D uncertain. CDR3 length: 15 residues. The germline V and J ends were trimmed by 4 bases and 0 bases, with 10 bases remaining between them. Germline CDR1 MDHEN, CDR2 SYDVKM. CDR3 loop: CASSSGGSSGNTIYF. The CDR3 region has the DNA TGTGCCAGCAGTTCCGGAGGGAGCTCTGGAAACACCATATATTTT. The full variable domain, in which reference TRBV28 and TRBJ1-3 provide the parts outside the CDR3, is DVKVTQSSRYLVKRTGEKVFLECVQDMDHENMFWYRQDPGLGLRLIYFSYDVKMKEKGDIPEGYSVSREKKERFSLILESASTNQTSMYLCASSSGGSSGNTIYFGEGSWLTVV.

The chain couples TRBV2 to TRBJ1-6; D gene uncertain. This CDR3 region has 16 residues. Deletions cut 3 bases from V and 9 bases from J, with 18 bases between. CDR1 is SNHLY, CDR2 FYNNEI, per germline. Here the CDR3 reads CASSEHQVIGRSPLHF. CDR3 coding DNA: TGTGCCAGCAGTGAGCATCAGGTTATAGGTCGTTCACCCCTCCACTTT.